This T cell receptor (beta chain) stems from a study of naive and memory T cell subsets. Points on this clonotype: Antigen unknown.

An equimolar mix of two oligonucleotides served as the beta constant-region primer for TRBC1 and TRBC2. Nested alpha and beta constant-region primers with the SP2 primer drove four PCR rounds on ligated cDNA. A 12-nucleotide UMI and the SP2 primer were added to the cDNA 3' end by oligonucleotide ligation. TCRdb reprocessed the UMI-ligation and nested PCR reads with MiXCR, giving one entry per CDR3 protein. The table lists roughly 100,000 distinct CDR3 sequences, about 15% of them singletons. Notes on the study in general: Possibly reflecting memory cells re-expressing CD45RA, a few larger clonotypes occurred in naive repertoires, especially CD8. Findings for naive and memory subsets could not be checked against ground truth.

CDR3 length equals 12 residues. Trimming left V 1 base short and J 10 bases short, with 8 bases between. After the first PCR, alpha and beta chain libraries were processed separately. CMV status came from CD4+ IFNgamma after overnight CMV lysate stimulation. This receptor was identified in a human donor in good health. The rearrangement uses TRBV12-3 or TRBV12-4 and TRBJ1-5, with D perhaps matching TRBD1 (6 bases). The sample comprised naive CD8+ T cells from blood. CDR3 DNA sequence: TGTGCCAGCAGTTTAGGGGGGCTTCCCCAGCATTTT. It is translated as CASSLGGLPQHF.